Listed below are T cell receptor beta chains from one sample, sequenced in a study of OX40 agonist ivuxolimab in advanced cancers. Measured with immunoSEQ multiplex PCR; TCRdb has only the in-frame clones, and not every one. The sample carries roughly 49,000 clones, 65% to 85% recorded once. Specimen: CD4+ or CD8+ T cells sorted from blood, collected in a trial of the OX40 agonist ivuxolimab. All receptors derive from an adult with an advanced solid tumor such as melanoma, head and neck, liver or kidney cancer. Both conserved end residues are trimmed from each CDR3. Rows may omit the clone size; those that give it use once, few, many or a size class.

clone_size: .; v_call: TRBV6-5; cdr3_aa: ASRSGGAHEKLF
clone_size: .; v_call: TRBV9; cdr3_aa: ASSVAWGGDYEQY
clone_size: .; v_call: TRBV6-1; cdr3_aa: ASSEPPTGSRETQY
clone_size: once; v_call: TRBV28; cdr3_aa: ASSPGRTNNEQF
clone_size: .; v_call: TRBV9; cdr3_aa: ASSVTRNTGELF
clone_size: .; v_call: TRBV18; cdr3_aa: ASSPPWGGREETQY
clone_size: .; v_call: TRBV18; cdr3_aa: ASSPRRSYEQY
clone_size: once; v_call: TRBV5-1; cdr3_aa: ASSLGAGSSGNTIY
clone_size: few; v_call: TRBV12-5; cdr3_aa: ASGLVPDSYEQY
clone_size: .; v_call: TRBV7-7; cdr3_aa: ASSLDRGKETQY
clone_size: .; v_call: TRBV5-6; cdr3_aa: ASSATSGGAQETQY
clone_size: .; v_call: TRBV27; cdr3_aa: ASSLEGSSGANVLT
clone_size: .; v_call: TRBV7-6; cdr3_aa: ASSLVAETQY
clone_size: .; v_call: TRBV11-2; cdr3_aa: ASSLGLRQETQY
clone_size: .; v_call: TRBV6-5; cdr3_aa: ASSDTYSGNTIY
clone_size: .; v_call: TRBV7-3; cdr3_aa: ASSLKRTEEQY
clone_size: .; v_call: TRBV28; cdr3_aa: ASTSLYRGVPETQY
clone_size: .; v_call: TRBV7-8; cdr3_aa: ASSTSLAGGADTQY
clone_size: .; v_call: TRBV4-1; cdr3_aa: ASGQAGTTDNSPLH
clone_size: .; v_call: TRBV5-6; cdr3_aa: ASSLSQAYEQY
clone_size: .; v_call: TRBV27; cdr3_aa: ASSPGTANSPLH
clone_size: .; v_call: TRBV11-3; cdr3_aa: ASSSSRRSSYEQY